These 29 T cell receptor beta chains came from one sample sequenced in a study of blood T cells in healthy people across ages (dated by TCRdb to about 2015). Library construction relied on 5' RACE. The data were produced on an Illumina HiSeq 2500. A second PCR of 7 to 11 cycles was performed with a sample-barcoded 5' primer and a J-beta primer mix. TCRdb reworked the public reads: Q25 trimming with fastp, MiXCR clone assembly, productive beta chains retained. Identical CDR3 protein sequences are pooled into one entry, listed with their most common genes and DNA. The sample profile shows about 400,000 distinct CDR3 sequences; 45% to 65% of them were found once. The top ten clonotypes cover under 65% of the sample. Sequenced: blood. The receptors derive from a man aged 60 to 69 in good health.

V usage is TRBV27 and J usage is TRBJ1-1; weak D call: TRBD1 (6 bases). This CDR3 is 15 amino acids long. V lost 3 bases to trimming and J lost 1 base, with 12 bases between them. Germline CDR1 MNHEY, CDR2 SMNVEV (reference sequence). DNA for the CDR3: TGTGCCAGCAGTTTCAAGGGGGTAGGGAACACTGAAGCTTTCTTT. Encoded protein: CASSFKGVGNTEAFF.

The genes are TRBV6-5 and TRBJ1-4; D is unclear. Deletions cut 2 bases from V and 5 bases from J, with 12 bases between. Germline V lookup: CDR1 MNHEY, CDR2 SVGAGI. The CDR3 extends over 15 amino acids. For the CDR3, the DNA is TGTGCCAGCAGTTACGGCCGGGATGGGAATGAAAAACTGTTTTTT. It codes for CASSYGRDGNEKLFF.

This clonotype has only a few counts. The genes are TRBV28 and TRBJ2-3; D gene uncertain. CDR3 length: 13 residues. Trimming pared 5 bases from V and 3 bases from J, leaving 9 bases between. Per the germline V gene, CDR1 is MDHEN and CDR2 is SYDVKM. The CDR3 spells CASSHGPTDTQYF. As DNA, the CDR3 is TGTGCCAGCAGTCACGGACCGACAGATACGCAGTATTTT. Based on the CDR3 plus reference TRBV28 and TRBJ2-3, the full variable domain is DVKVTQSSRYLVKRTGEKVFLECVQDMDHENMFWYRQDPGLGLRLIYFSYDVKMKEKGDIPEGYSVSREKKERFSLILESASTNQTSMYLCASSHGPTDTQYFGPGTRLTVL.

The chain couples TRBV7-2 to TRBJ2-5; 8 nucleotides line up with TRBD1. Germline V lookup: CDR1 SGHTA, CDR2 FQGNSA. Trimming removed 1 base from V and 2 bases from J; junction bases left unmatched: 3. The length of the CDR3 is 15 residues. CDR3 in amino acids: CASSLEGTGQETQYF. As DNA, the CDR3 is TGTGCCAGCAGCTTAGAGGGGACAGGTCAAGAGACCCAGTACTTC.

V and J are TRBV5-1 and TRBJ1-4, with D tentatively TRBD1 (5 bases). In germline, CDR1 is SGHRS, CDR2 YFSETQ. V was clipped by 6 bases and J by 5 bases, with 17 bases between them. The length of the CDR3 is 15 residues. CDR3: CASNQEGRMNEKLFF. In DNA form, the CDR3 reads TGCGCCAGCAACCAAGAGGGACGGATGAATGAAAAACTGTTTTTT.

The table lists this clonotype with a few counts. V usage is TRBV3-1 and J usage is TRBJ2-5; weak D call: TRBD1 (5 bases). The germline gives CDR1 LGHDT, CDR2 YNNKEL (reference sequence). V shed 0 bases and J shed 5 bases, with 13 bases lying between them. The CDR3 sequence is 15 residues long. CDR3 region: CASSQDPGRVETQYF. The CDR3 coding sequence is TGTGCCAGCAGCCAAGATCCGGGCAGGGTGGAGACCCAGTACTTC.

The chain joins TRBV27 to TRBJ1-2; 9 nucleotides align to TRBD1. This CDR3 spans 14 amino acids. V lost 8 bases and J lost 8; bases outside the gene matches: 12. Germline assignment: CDR1 MNHEY and CDR2 SMNVEV (reference sequence). As DNA, the CDR3 is TGTGCCAGCGGTGCACAGGGGGCTGAGGGGGGCTACACCTTC. As protein: CASGAQGAEGGYTF.

The genes are TRBV20-1 and TRBJ2-7; D perhaps matches TRBD1 (6 bases). The CDR3 extends over 16 amino acids. V was pared by 0 bases and J by 4 bases, with 19 bases between. Germline V CDR1 and CDR2: DFQATT, SNEGSKA (reference sequence). CDR3 in amino acids: CSARDQNPGHQYEQYF. The CDR3 region has the DNA TGCAGTGCTAGAGATCAGAACCCGGGACATCAGTACGAGCAGTACTTC.

V usage is TRBV28 and J usage is TRBJ2-4; 14 positions match TRBD2. The V and J ends lost 7 bases and 15 bases, in that order; junction bases with no gene match: 14. CDR3 size: 15 residues. Germline assignment: CDR1 MDHEN and CDR2 SYDVKM. The CDR3: CASTTTSGRAAGLYF. In DNA form, the CDR3 reads TGTGCCAGCACCACGACTAGCGGGAGGGCCGCGGGGCTGTACTTC.

The gene calls are TRBV20-1 and TRBJ2-4; 7 bases fit TRBD2. Unmatched junction bases numbered 3, after V lost 0 bases and J lost 4 bases. Germline V CDR1 and CDR2: DFQATT, SNEGSKA (reference sequence). This CDR3 is built from 14 residues. DNA for the CDR3: TGCAGTGCTAGAGATGGGCGGGGGAAAAACATTCAGTACTTC. Encoded protein: CSARDGRGKNIQYF.

This clonotype was observed at least ten times. The chain recombines TRBV29-1 with TRBJ1-1, with TRBD1 identical over 7 bases. Germline trimming cut 6 bases from V and 4 bases from J; bases unmatched to any gene: 11. The length of the CDR3 is 14 residues. Germline CDR1 reads SQVTM; CDR2 reads ANQGSEA. The CDR3 region is CSVALDRVGTEAFF. The DNA of the CDR3 is TGCAGCGTGGCCCTCGACAGGGTAGGCACTGAAGCTTTCTTT. Complete variable domain (other parts from reference TRBV29-1 and TRBJ1-1): SAVISQKPSRDICQRGTSLTIQCQVDSQVTMMFWYRQQPGQSLTLIATANQGSEATYESGFVIDKFPISRPNLTFSTLTVSNMSPEDSSIYLCSVALDRVGTEAFFGQGTRLTVV.

J is TRBJ1-5 and V is TRBV20-1; tentatively, D is TRBD1 (6 bases). Germline assignment: CDR1 DFQATT and CDR2 SNEGSKA (reference sequence). Trimming removed 2 bases from V and 5 bases from J, with 10 bases in between. The CDR3 covers 13 residues. CDR3 loop: CSARRRTDQPQHF. CDR3 nucleotide sequence: TGCAGTGCTAGACGTAGGACAGATCAGCCCCAGCATTTT.

V and J are TRBV4-3 and TRBJ2-5; 11 nucleotides match TRBD2. The CDR3 loop spans 19 amino acids. V shed 1 base and J 4 bases; nucleotides not matched to a gene: 14. Looked up from germline, CDR1 is LGHNA and CDR2 is YSLEER. CDR3 protein: CASSQGTSGLLNYSETQYF. CDR3 coding DNA: TGCGCCAGCAGCCAAGGGACTAGCGGGTTGCTCAACTATTCAGAGACCCAGTACTTC.

This chain joins TRBV5-1 and TRBJ2-5; perhaps D is TRBD1 or TRBD2 (8 bases each). CDR1 is SGHRS, CDR2 YFSETQ, per germline. V was pared by 4 bases and J by 11 bases, with 24 bases between. The CDR3 covers 15 residues. The CDR3 DNA follows: TGCGCCAGCAGCCCGGGGGGGACAGGTCCTCGTGAGCAGTACTTC. This gives the protein CASSPGGTGPREQYF.

This chain joins TRBV20-1 and TRBJ2-1; 7 nucleotides align to TRBD2. J lost 7 bases, V lost 1 base, and 13 bases had no gene match. Germline CDR1 reads DFQATT; CDR2 reads SNEGSKA (reference sequence). This CDR3 is 16 amino acids long. The CDR3 nucleotides read TGCAGTGCTAGAGTTCGCGGGAGTGTGATTAGGAATGAGCAGTTCTTC. It translates to CSARVRGSVIRNEQFF.

This clonotype was seen a single time. This chain uses TRBV12-3 or TRBV12-4 with TRBJ2-1; 11 nucleotides align to TRBD1. CDR3 length equals 12 residues. V trimming: 3 bases; J trimming: 13 bases; junction bases outside the gene matches: 2. The CDR3 sequence: CASSFGQGAQFF. In DNA form, the CDR3 reads TGTGCCAGCAGTTTCGGACAGGGGGCACAGTTCTTC.

CDR3 DNA sequence: TGCAGTGCTAGACCTTTTTCAAGCTCCTACAATGAGCAGTTCTTC. This gives the protein CSARPFSSSYNEQFF. The chain joins TRBV20-1 to TRBJ2-1; no clear D gene. CDR3 length: 15 residues. CDR1 DFQATT and CDR2 SNEGSKA come from the germline V gene (reference sequence). V was pared by 2 bases and J by 0 bases, with 11 bases between.

In its sample, this clonotype was seen a few times. This chain connects TRBV7-2 to TRBJ2-3; D call uncertain. The CDR3 is 15 residues long. Trimming shortened V by 5 bases and J by 1 base, and 13 bases separated the two germline ends. Germline V gives CDR1 SGHTA, CDR2 FQGNSA. The CDR3 DNA reads TGTGCCAGCAGCCCAGAGGACCCGCGCACAGATACGCAGTATTTT. Its translation: CASSPEDPRTDTQYF.

A few counts support this clonotype. V and J are TRBV29-1 and TRBJ2-1, with D perhaps assigned TRBD1 or TRBD2 (5 bases each). Germline lookup yields CDR1 SQVTM and CDR2 ANQGSEA. The CDR3 is made up of 15 amino acids. Between the trimmed V and J ends, which lost 6 bases and 0 bases, there was a span of 15 bases. CDR3: CSVFRGASSYNEQFF. The DNA of the CDR3 is TGCAGCGTCTTCCGAGGGGCCTCCTCCTACAATGAGCAGTTCTTC.

V and J are TRBV19 and TRBJ2-3; the D is unclear. V was cut by 5 bases and J by 0 bases, with 12 bases left in between. Per germline, CDR1 LNHDA and CDR2 SQIVND (reference sequence). The CDR3 is made up of 15 amino acids. The DNA for the CDR3 is TGTGCCAGTAGTGATGGAGCGACTAGCACAGATACGCAGTATTTT. Amino acid sequence: CASSDGATSTDTQYF.

The chain combines TRBV10-3 with TRBJ2-5; 7 bases are a match to TRBD1. The CDR3 spans 15 residues. Germline CDR1 reads ENHRY; CDR2 reads SYGVKD. Unmatched junction bases numbered 6, after V lost 3 bases and J lost 2 bases. As DNA, the CDR3 is TGTGCCATCAGTGACCGGGACAGAAGTCAAGAGACCCAGTACTTC. It codes for CAISDRDRSQETQYF.

This chain joins TRBV20-1 and TRBJ1-2; the match to TRBD1 covers 9 bases. The CDR3 has 15 residues. Germline V gene sequence: CDR1 DFQATT, CDR2 SNEGSKA (reference sequence). With 0 bases clipped from V and 4 bases from J, the junction kept 6 bases outside the gene matches. The CDR3 loop reads CSARDARQGVYGYTF. CDR3 sequence (DNA): TGCAGTGCTAGAGATGCGCGACAGGGGGTCTATGGCTACACCTTC.

The chain has TRBV28 and TRBJ2-5, with 8 bases that match TRBD1. After removal of 8 bases from V and 11 bases from J, the junction contained 19 bases not matched to a gene. Germline lookup yields CDR1 MDHEN and CDR2 SYDVKM. CDR3 length equals 15 residues. CDR3 DNA sequence: TGTGCCAGCCGGACAGGGTTTGGGGACCACAATGAGCAGTACTTC. This encodes CASRTGFGDHNEQYF.

The chain couples TRBV14 to TRBJ1-2; the D is unclear. Germline-derived CDR1 and CDR2 are SGHDN and FVKESK. The CDR3 runs to 14 residues. With 1 base removed from V and 4 bases from J, the gap between germline ends came to 10 bases. The CDR3 nucleotides read TGTGCCAGCAGCCAAGGGGGTTGGGCCTATGGCTACACCTTC. This codes for CASSQGGWAYGYTF.

This clonotype was detected only a few times. The chain is built from TRBV7-9 and TRBJ2-5, with TRBD1 identical over 8 bases. CDR3 length equals 16 residues. Trimming cost V 5 bases and J 4 bases; bases outside gene matches: 12. Germline CDR1 is SEHNR and CDR2 is FQNEAQ (reference sequence). The CDR3 spells CASSVPRTGKGETQYF. As DNA, the CDR3 is TGTGCCAGCAGCGTCCCCCGGACAGGGAAGGGAGAGACCCAGTACTTC.

V and J are TRBV25-1 and TRBJ2-3; D is uncertain. V was clipped by 1 base and J by 1 base, with 3 bases between them. The CDR3 totals 13 residues. Germline V CDR1 and CDR2: MGHDK, SYGVNS. Written as DNA, the CDR3 is TGTGCCAGCAGTGAATCTCGCACAGATACGCAGTATTTT. Its protein product is CASSESRTDTQYF.

This clonotype was detected many times. The genes are TRBV11-2 and TRBJ2-7, with D uncertain. Germline assignment: CDR1 SGHAT and CDR2 FQNNGV. V was clipped by 1 base and J by 2 bases, with 12 bases between them. This CDR3 contains 15 residues. CDR3 sequence (DNA): TGTGCCAGCAGCTTAGCCGGAGATCCCGCCTACGAGCAGTACTTC. It encodes CASSLAGDPAYEQYF.

Concerning this clonotype itself: A much larger clone is a single base away; this may be a read error. V and J are TRBV28 and TRBJ2-5; no clear D gene. In germline, CDR1 is MDHEN, CDR2 SYDVKM. There are 13 residues in the CDR3. V lost 9 bases to trimming and J lost 11 bases, with 22 bases between them. This CDR3 reads CASNGVYTDEQYF. The CDR3, as DNA: TGTGCCAGTAACGGTGTGTACACCGATGAGCAGTACTTC.

The genes are TRBV30 and TRBJ1-2; 10 nucleotides line up with TRBD1. There are 13 residues in the CDR3. V dropped 8 bases and J dropped 4; count of bases not matched to a gene: 7. Germline lookup yields CDR1 GTSNPN and CDR2 SVGIG (reference sequence). Here the CDR3 DNA reads TGTGCCACTTGGGACAGGGGCGTCTATGGCTACACCTTC. Translated, it gives CATWDRGVYGYTF.